This T cell receptor beta chain was retrieved from a study of blood T cells in healthy people across ages (dated by TCRdb to the mid-2010s). Describing the broader study: In model experiments, roughly one uniquely barcoded TCR beta cDNA molecule per two T cells was captured by template switching. Age-related changes in TCR beta repertoire diversity were measured in the study by deep sequencing normalized with unique cDNA molecular identifiers. The donors were split into four age groups: young (average around 15 years), middle-aged (roughly 39), aged (62) and long-lived (approximately 89). To avoid experimental bias, donors of different ages were distributed randomly across sequencing lanes. The study analyzed two additional independent replicas of 1 million unique cDNA reads from the same blood draw for two donors, one aged 18 to 30 and one aged 80 or older.

The roughly 37 donors, aged roughly 6 to 95 years, were systemically healthy Caucasian individuals from Russia. About 9.8 milliliters of peripheral blood were drawn from each donor into EDTA-treated Vacutainer tubes. Ficoll-Paque density-gradient centrifugation was used to isolate PBMCs, with at least 7 million per sample. Total RNA, at least 6 micrograms per sample, was extracted from PBMCs with Trizol reagent. The percentages of naive CD45RAhigh/CD27high T cells were determined by flow cytometry on a PBMC aliquot from every donor. Broad study findings and their caveats: Observed TCR beta diversity per million T cells fell roughly linearly with age, and a significant reduction was already apparent by age approximately 41. Estimates of total diversity from one million sequenced T cells were regarded as lower bounds and underestimates. There was a strong correlation between observed TCR beta diversity and the percentage of naive T cells measured by flow cytometry. The CMV infection status of donors was not known, potentially confounding age-related changes in expanded clonotypes. Since profiling was done on bulk unsorted PBMCs, naive and antigen-experienced compartments could not be conclusively compared. The long-lived group showed more naive CD4+ T cells, fewer expanded clones and increased TCR diversity than the aged group, suggesting age selection.

V is cut back by 6 bases and J by 2 bases, with 3 bases in the junction unmatched. From its cysteine to its phenylalanine, the CDR3 spans 13 amino acids. Kept here is only the CDR3 DNA, which spans 39 bases and is read in frame from base 1. CDR1 LNHNV and CDR2 YYDKDF are derived from the germline V gene (reference sequence). The method was 5' RACE. Sequencing instrument: Illumina HiSeq 2500. A second roughly 7 to 11 cycle PCR used a sample-barcoded 5' primer and a J-beta primer mix. A unique molecular identifier was introduced onto each TCR beta cDNA molecule by a template-switch 5' adaptor carrying 12 random nucleotides. At least 2.5 million CDR3-containing paired-end reads were obtained from each sample. First-strand cDNA was synthesized from all RNA with the Mint cDNA synthesis kit, primed by a TRBC-specific oligonucleotide. After uracil-DNA glycosylase treatment, a first 18-cycle PCR used universal primers M1SS and BC2_uni_R on all cDNA. The authors' analysis ran thus. For normalization, 1 million high-quality reads were randomly selected from each sample, with every read carrying a distinct molecular identifier. Instead of being binned into consensus sequences, reads that shared molecular identifiers were thrown out. MiTCR, with a Q25 quality threshold and the strictest error-elimination algorithm, was used for CDR3 identification, clonotype clustering and error correction. A nonparametric unseen species model with Euler transformation was used to estimate a lower bound on total TCR beta diversity. TCRdb reran the public reads through fastp at Q25 and MiXCR, keeping productive beta chains. Identical CDR3 protein sequences are pooled into one entry, listed with their most common genes and DNA. TCRdb, not the original authors, processed these V and J calls. Across this sample there are about 1 million distinct CDR3 sequences, with 45% seen only once. Approximately 19% of the sample goes to the ten largest clones.

On this clonotype itself: Its recognized antigen is unknown. No much larger clone is present one base from it, and per-base qualities are unavailable.

Sequencing was carried out using blood. The receptor's source is a woman aged 55 to 70 in good health. The chain joins TRBV15 to TRBJ2-7, with 8 middle bases fitting TRBD2. The bases are TGTGCCACCAGGGAAGCGGGAGCCTACGAGCAGTACTTC. Translation gives CATREAGAYEQYF.